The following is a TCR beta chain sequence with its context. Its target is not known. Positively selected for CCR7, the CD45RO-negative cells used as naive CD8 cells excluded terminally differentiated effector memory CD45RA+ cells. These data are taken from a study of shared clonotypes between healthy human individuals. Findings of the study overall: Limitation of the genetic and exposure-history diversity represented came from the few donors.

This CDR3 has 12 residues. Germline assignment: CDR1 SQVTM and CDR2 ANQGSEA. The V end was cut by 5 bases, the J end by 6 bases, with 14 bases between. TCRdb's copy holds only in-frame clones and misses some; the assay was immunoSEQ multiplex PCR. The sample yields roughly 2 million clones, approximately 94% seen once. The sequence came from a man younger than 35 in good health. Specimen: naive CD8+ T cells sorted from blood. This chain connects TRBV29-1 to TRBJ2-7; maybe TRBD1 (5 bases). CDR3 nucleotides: TGCAGCGTTCTACTCCAGGGCGCCGAGCAGTACTTC. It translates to CSVLLQGAEQYF.